The clone carrying this T cell receptor (beta chain) was picked up a small number of times. The sequenced template was cDNA made from the entire isolated RNA. Data came from immunoSEQ multiplex PCR; TCRdb stores just in-frame clones and leaves some out. The repertoire holds approximately 120,000 clones, with about 40% as singletons. The data were taken from a study of beta chain features in type 1 diabetes. CDR1 and CDR2 (germline): ENHRY, SYGVKD. The germline V and J ends were trimmed by 4 bases and 3 bases, with 15 bases remaining between them. This CDR3 spans 15 amino acids. Sorting gave populations that all exceeded 98% purity.

The sequence derives from a young woman in good health. V and J are TRBV10-3 and TRBJ1-2; D is possibly TRBD1 (5 bases). The sample comprised stem cell memory CD4+ T cells from blood. CDR3 residues: CAISVGQGGDYGYTF. The CDR3 DNA is TGTGCCATCAGTGTTGGGCAGGGTGGTGACTATGGCTACACCTTC.